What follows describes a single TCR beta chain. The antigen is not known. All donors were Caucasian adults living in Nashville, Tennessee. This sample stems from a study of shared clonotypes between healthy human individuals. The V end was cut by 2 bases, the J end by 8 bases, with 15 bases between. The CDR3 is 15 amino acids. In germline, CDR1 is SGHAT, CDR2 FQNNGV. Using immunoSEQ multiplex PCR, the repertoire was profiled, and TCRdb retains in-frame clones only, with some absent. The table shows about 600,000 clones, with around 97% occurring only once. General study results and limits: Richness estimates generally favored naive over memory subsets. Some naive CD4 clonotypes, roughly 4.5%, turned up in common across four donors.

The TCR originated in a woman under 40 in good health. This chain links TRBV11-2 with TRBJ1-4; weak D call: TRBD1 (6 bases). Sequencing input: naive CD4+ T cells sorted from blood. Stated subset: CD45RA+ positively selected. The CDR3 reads CASSLMRGGVEKLFF. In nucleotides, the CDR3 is TGTGCCAGCAGCTTAATGCGAGGGGGGGTCGAAAAACTGTTTTTT. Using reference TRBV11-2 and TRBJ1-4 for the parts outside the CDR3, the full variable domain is EAGVAQSPRYKIIEKRQSVAFWCNPISGHATLYWYQQILGQGPKLLIQFQNNGVVDDSQLPKDRFSAERLKGVDSTLKIQPAKLEDSAVYLCASSLMRGGVEKLFFGSGTQLSVL.